The next 31 T cell receptor beta chains were all read from a single sample in a study of cytotoxic CD8 clonotypes in ibrutinib-treated CLL. Assay: immunoSEQ multiplex PCR; the TCRdb copy retains only in-frame clones and omits some. The sample has around 140,000 clones, about 72% seen once; the top ten hold about 27%. Sequencing was performed on PBMCs, taken after 12 months of ibrutinib treatment. The receptors here all came from a human donor with chronic lymphocytic leukemia.

The chain combines TRBV28 with TRBJ2-7; 12 bases match TRBD1. Germline V gives CDR1 MDHEN, CDR2 SYDVKM. The CDR3 extends over 15 amino acids. The V and J ends lost 5 bases and 4 bases, in that order; junction bases with no gene match: 6. CDR3 loop: CASSPGQGARYEQYF. CDR3 coding DNA: TGTGCCAGCAGTCCGGGACAGGGGGCGCGGTACGAGCAGTACTTC.

This clone was picked up a small number of times. J is TRBJ2-7 and V is TRBV18, with D maybe TRBD1 (6 bases). Trimming took 6 bases from V and 2 from J, leaving 17 bases between them. Germline V gene lookup returns CDR1 KGHSH and CDR2 LQKENI. There are 15 residues in the CDR3. The DNA of the CDR3 is TGTGCCAGCTCTCCTACGAGGGACACCACCTACGAGCAGTACTTC. Translating it yields CASSPTRDTTYEQYF.

This clone has only a few counts. The J gene is TRBJ2-1, the V gene TRBV4-3, with D perhaps TRBD2 (6 bases). The CDR3 covers 18 residues. With 3 bases removed from V and 0 bases from J, the gap between germline ends came to 18 bases. Germline V gene data show CDR1 as LGHNA and CDR2 as YSLEER. The CDR3 DNA reads TGCGCCAGCAGCCATCCTACGGACGGGGGAAGCTCCTACAATGAGCAGTTCTTC. This codes for CASSHPTDGGSSYNEQFF.

The rearrangement links TRBV7-8 to TRBJ1-1; possibly TRBD1 for D (5 bases). From germline, CDR1 is SGHVS and CDR2 FQNEAQ. V lost 5 bases and J lost 5, with 9 bases in between. CDR3 length: 12 amino acids. The CDR3 DNA follows: TGTGCCAGCAGCGGGGGTGGGACTGAAGCTTTCTTT. Protein: CASSGGGTEAFF.

This chain's CDR3 is CASSLARLAHGQGHNEQFF. Written as DNA, the CDR3 is TGTGCCAGCAGCTTAGCTCGTCTTGCCCACGGACAGGGGCACAATGAGCAGTTCTTC. This chain joins TRBV11-3 and TRBJ2-1; TRBD1 matches at 9 bases. Germline V CDR1 and CDR2: SGHNT, YENEEA. V gave up 1 base and J gave up 5 bases; unmatched junction bases: 15. CDR3 length: 19 residues.

The chain employs TRBV19 and TRBJ1-2, with no clear D. Germline assignment: CDR1 LNHDA and CDR2 SQIVND (reference sequence). The CDR3 length is 14 residues. V was cut by 5 bases and J by 4 bases, with 14 bases left in between. This CDR3 is CASSAPQDGYGYTF. Here the CDR3 DNA reads TGTGCCAGTAGTGCCCCCCAAGACGGCTATGGCTACACCTTC.

This clone was observed once. The same CDR3 can be traced to other DNA sequences in this sample. The chain links TRBV7-2 to TRBJ2-7; D may be TRBD2 (5 bases). Trimming left V 5 bases short and J 3 bases short, with 14 bases between. This CDR3 comprises 14 residues. Germline V CDR1 and CDR2: SGHTA, FQGNSA. The CDR3 DNA sequence: TGTGCCAGCAGCCCAGCACCGGGATTCTACGAGCAGTACTTC. Protein sequence: CASSPAPGFYEQYF. Based on the CDR3 plus reference TRBV7-2 and TRBJ2-7, the full variable domain is GAGVSQSPSNKVTEKGKDVELRCDPISGHTALYWYRQSLGQGLEFLIYFQGNSAPDKSGLPSDRFSAERTGGSVSTLTIQRTQQEDSAVYLCASSPAPGFYEQYFGPGTRLTVT.

V is TRBV11-2 and J is TRBJ1-5; D not certain. This CDR3 is 13 amino acids long. Trimming stripped 5 bases from V and 2 bases from J, with 7 bases between. Per the germline V gene, CDR1 is SGHAT and CDR2 is FQNNGV. The DNA of the CDR3 is TGTGCCAGCAGCACCTGGGGCAATCAGCCCCAGCATTTT. Translating gives CASSTWGNQPQHF.

This rearrangement joins TRBV2 to TRBJ2-3, with TRBD2 matching 7 bases. The CDR3 consists of 15 residues. The germline gives CDR1 SNHLY, CDR2 FYNNEI. V trimming: 0 bases; J trimming: 4 bases; junction bases outside the gene matches: 4. The CDR3: CASSEAGGPADTQYF. The CDR3 nucleotides are TGTGCCAGCAGTGAAGCGGGAGGGCCCGCAGATACGCAGTATTTT. The whole variable domain, remainder taken from reference TRBV2 and TRBJ2-3, is EPEVTQTPSHQVTQMGQEVILRCVPISNHLYFYWYRQILGQKVEFLVSFYNNEISEKSEIFDDQFSVERPDGSNFTLKIRSTKLEDSAMYFCASSEAGGPADTQYFGPGTRLTVL.

V usage is TRBV2 and J usage is TRBJ1-5, with 7 bases fitting TRBD1. The CDR3 has 16 amino acids. Looked up from germline, CDR1 is SNHLY and CDR2 is FYNNEI. V gave up 10 bases and J gave up 0 bases; unmatched junction bases: 12. The CDR3 reads CATRATGDNSNQPQHF. In nucleotides, the CDR3 is TGTGCCACCAGAGCAACAGGGGATAATAGCAATCAGCCCCAGCATTTT.

The CDR3 loop is CASIHDLNYGYTF. The CDR3 coding sequence is TGTGCCAGCATTCACGACCTTAACTATGGCTACACCTTC. The chain has TRBV6-5 and TRBJ1-2; D call uncertain. CDR3 length: 13 residues. V was trimmed by 7 bases and J by 1 base, leaving 10 bases between them. Per the germline V gene, CDR1 is MNHEY and CDR2 is SVGAGI.

The sample holds a few counts of this clone. The rearrangement links TRBV10-3 to TRBJ2-7, with 7 bases lining up with TRBD1. J lost 0 bases, V lost 6 bases, and 8 bases had no gene match. Germline loops: CDR1 ENHRY, CDR2 SYGVKD. This CDR3 contains 15 residues. The CDR3 reads CAIRAGTESSYEQYF. CDR3 bases: TGTGCCATCAGAGCCGGGACAGAGAGCTCCTACGAGCAGTACTTC.

V and J are TRBV9 and TRBJ1-2; 9 positions match TRBD1. The germline CDR1 and CDR2 sequences are SGDLS and YYNGEE. The CDR3 contains 13 residues. Germline trimming cut 4 bases from V and 6 bases from J; bases unmatched to any gene: 4. The CDR3 spells CASSPRQGDGYTF. The CDR3 nucleotides are TGTGCCAGCAGCCCCCGACAGGGGGATGGCTACACCTTC.

V gene TRBV7-6 combines with J gene TRBJ1-1, with 7 bases identical to TRBD1. Germline V gives CDR1 SGHVS, CDR2 FNYEAQ. The J segment lost 1 base and the V segment lost 0 bases, leaving 2 bases of the junction unmatched. This CDR3 comprises 15 residues. The CDR3 reads CASSLARGGNTEAFF. The DNA of the CDR3 is TGTGCCAGCAGCTTAGCCAGGGGGGGGAACACTGAAGCTTTCTTT.

A few counts support this clone. The chain combines TRBV4-2 with TRBJ2-3, with 12 bases fitting TRBD2. Germline V CDR1 and CDR2: LGHNA, YNFKEQ. The CDR3 extends over 16 amino acids. V was pared by 4 bases and J by 4 bases, with 6 bases of the junction left unmatched. CDR3 sequence (DNA): TGTGCCAGCAGCCGTGAGACTAGCGGGGGCGCAGATACGCAGTATTTT. Translation gives CASSRETSGGADTQYF.

The table lists this clone with a count of one. The chain employs TRBV19 and TRBJ2-7; 11 bases match TRBD2. The CDR3 runs 15 residues. The V and J ends lost 4 bases and 1 base, in that order; junction bases with no gene match: 3. The germline V gene encodes CDR1 LNHDA and CDR2 SQIVND (reference sequence). CDR3 residues: CASSKGLAESYEQYF. CDR3 in DNA: TGTGCCAGTAGTAAGGGACTAGCGGAGTCCTACGAGCAGTACTTC.

The chain links TRBV6-5 to TRBJ2-4; D remains unclear. The CDR3 extends over 12 amino acids. The V and J ends lost 7 bases and 9 bases respectively, with 13 bases between them. Germline V gene data show CDR1 as MNHEY and CDR2 as SVGAGI. The CDR3 DNA sequence: TGTGCCAGCAAAGATAGGTTAAGCATTCAGTACTTC. Translated, it gives CASKDRLSIQYF.

This clone appeared once. The chain combines TRBV6-5 with TRBJ2-7; 7 positions agree with TRBD1. V shed 6 bases and J 0 bases; nucleotides not matched to a gene: 5. Germline V gives CDR1 MNHEY, CDR2 SVGAGI. There are 14 residues in the CDR3. The DNA of the CDR3 is TGTGCCAGCAGGGGGACAGAGAGCTCCTACGAGCAGTACTTC. It yields the protein CASRGTESSYEQYF.

Only one count was recorded for this clone. This sequence joins TRBV7-2 and TRBJ2-7, with D hard to call. The CDR3 loop spans 11 amino acids. Trimming stripped 2 bases from V and 5 bases from J, with 4 bases between. Germline CDR1 reads SGHTA; CDR2 reads FQGNSA. As DNA, the CDR3 is TGTGCCAGCAGCTTAAGGCACGAGCAGTACTTC. This translates into CASSLRHEQYF.

This chain uses TRBV19 with TRBJ2-7; D not certain. CDR1 is LNHDA, CDR2 SQIVND, per germline (reference sequence). The CDR3 is 15 amino acids. The V end was cut by 3 bases, the J end by 1 base, with 13 bases between. This CDR3 reads CASSINNLNSYEQYF. The CDR3 DNA follows: TGTGCCAGTAGTATTAACAACCTAAATTCCTACGAGCAGTACTTC.

The chain couples TRBV7-2 to TRBJ2-1; 8 bases are shared with TRBD1. CDR1 and CDR2 (germline): SGHTA, FQGNSA. V lost 5 bases and J lost 0; bases outside the gene matches: 6. The CDR3 has 16 amino acids. DNA for the CDR3: TGTGCCAGCAGCCCGACAGGGGAACGCTCCTACAATGAGCAGTTCTTC. Translation gives CASSPTGERSYNEQFF.

CDR3 DNA: TGTGCCAGCAGTGCCCGGCCCAATGAGCAGTTCTTC. Protein: CASSARPNEQFF. V and J are TRBV6-1 and TRBJ2-1; D unresolved. CDR1 MNHNS and CDR2 SASEGT come from the germline V gene. V lost 4 bases and J 6 bases, leaving 7 bases between the germline ends. This CDR3 contains 12 residues.

This sequence joins TRBV27 and TRBJ1-6; D possibly corresponds to TRBD1 (5 bases). Trimming removed 6 bases from V and 1 base from J, with 13 bases in between. CDR3 length: 16 residues. Germline-derived CDR1 and CDR2 are MNHEY and SMNVEV (reference sequence). The CDR3 nucleotides read TGTGCCAGCAGCCTCCTGGGGGTATCCTATAATTCACCCCTCCACTTT. This translates into CASSLLGVSYNSPLHF.

Only a few counts were recorded for this clone. The chain's CDR3 is CASSAGTGSGNQPQHF. The CDR3 DNA is TGCGCCAGCAGCGCTGGGACAGGGTCGGGCAATCAGCCCCAGCATTTT. The chain links TRBV5-1 to TRBJ1-5, with TRBD1 identical over 9 bases. This CDR3 is 16 amino acids long. V lost 4 bases and J lost 2; bases outside the gene matches: 7. Germline assignment: CDR1 SGHRS and CDR2 YFSETQ.

The genes are TRBV27 and TRBJ1-6; 8 nucleotides align to TRBD1. Trimming removed 5 bases from V and 7 bases from J; junction bases left unmatched: 4. The CDR3 is made up of 14 amino acids. Per germline, CDR1 MNHEY and CDR2 SMNVEV (reference sequence). CDR3 in DNA: TGTGCCAGCAGTAGGACAGGGCAAAATTCACCCCTCCACTTT. Protein: CASSRTGQNSPLHF.

This sequence joins TRBV30 and TRBJ2-1; D is unresolved. The V gene lost 2 bases and the J gene lost 8 bases, with 4 bases spanning the gap. From germline, CDR1 is GTSNPN and CDR2 SVGIG (reference sequence). The CDR3 consists of 10 residues. The CDR3 DNA reads TGTGCCTGGAGTAAAGATGAGCAGTTCTTC. Protein sequence: CAWSKDEQFF.

The chain joins TRBV5-1 to TRBJ2-2, with D unresolved. Germline values: CDR1 SGHRS, CDR2 YFSETQ. V was cut by 3 bases and J by 3 bases, with 3 bases left in between. The CDR3 has 12 amino acids. The CDR3 DNA sequence: TGCGCCAGCAGCTGGGACACCGGGGAGCTGTTTTTT. This sequence encodes CASSWDTGELFF.

V and J are TRBV29-1 and TRBJ1-1, with D unclear. Trimming took 4 bases from V and 4 from J, leaving 10 bases between them. CDR3 length: 12 amino acids. Per the germline V gene, CDR1 is SQVTM and CDR2 is ANQGSEA. CDR3 region: CSVVGWITEAFF. The DNA of the CDR3 is TGCAGCGTTGTTGGGTGGATCACTGAAGCTTTCTTT.

The gene calls are TRBV28 and TRBJ1-4; 10 nucleotides align to TRBD1. Germline assignment: CDR1 MDHEN and CDR2 SYDVKM. This CDR3 region has 16 residues. The V gene end was trimmed by 6 bases and the J gene end by 8 bases; junction bases not matched to a gene: 12. CDR3 bases: TGTGCCAGCAGCCAGCCCCCGGGACAGGGGTCCGAAAAACTGTTTTTT. Translating gives CASSQPPGQGSEKLFF.

J is TRBJ2-2 and V is TRBV4-2, with D possibly TRBD2 on 6 matching bases. V lost 0 bases and J lost 7, with 18 bases in between. This CDR3 region has 17 residues. Germline CDR1 LGHNA, CDR2 YNFKEQ. The CDR3 DNA reads as TGTGCCAGCAGCCAAGACGGAGGGCTCCGGTTAGTCGGGGAGCTGTTTTTT. Translating gives CASSQDGGLRLVGELFF.

This clone has just a few counts. V usage is TRBV5-1 and J usage is TRBJ2-2; D might be TRBD1 (5 bases). CDR1 and CDR2 (germline): SGHRS, YFSETQ. The V end was cut by 5 bases, the J end by 0 bases, with 11 bases between. This CDR3 is built from 15 residues. The CDR3 coding sequence is TGCGCCAGCAGGCCCGGACATACGAACACCGGGGAGCTGTTTTTT. Its translation is CASRPGHTNTGELFF.